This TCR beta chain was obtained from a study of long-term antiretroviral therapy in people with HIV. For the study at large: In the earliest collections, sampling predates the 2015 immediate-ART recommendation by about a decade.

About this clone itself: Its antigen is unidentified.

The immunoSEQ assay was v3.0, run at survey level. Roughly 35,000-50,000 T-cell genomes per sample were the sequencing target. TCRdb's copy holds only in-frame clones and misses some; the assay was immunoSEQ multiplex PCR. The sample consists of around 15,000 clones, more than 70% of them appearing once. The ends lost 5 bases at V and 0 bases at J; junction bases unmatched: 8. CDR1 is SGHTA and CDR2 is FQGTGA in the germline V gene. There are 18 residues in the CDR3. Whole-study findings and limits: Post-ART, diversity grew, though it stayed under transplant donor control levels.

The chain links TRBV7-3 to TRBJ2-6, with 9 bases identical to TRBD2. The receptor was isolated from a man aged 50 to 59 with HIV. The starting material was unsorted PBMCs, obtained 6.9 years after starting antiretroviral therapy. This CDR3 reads CASSPAGGRSSGANVLTF. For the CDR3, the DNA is TGTGCCAGCAGCCCGGCGGGGGGGAGAAGCTCTGGGGCCAACGTCCTGACTTTC.